Following are 5 T cell receptor beta chains from one sample sequenced in a study of cytomegalovirus exposure and HLA in healthy donors. PCR amplification relied on 60 Vbeta primers (plus 13 Jbeta primers). The table came from immunoSEQ multiplex PCR; TCRdb's copy has only in-frame clones and leaves some out. Its clone listing holds 150,000 to 250,000 clones. Material: PBMCs. Every receptor here comes from a boy aged 5-17 years in good health and CMV-seronegative.

The chain joins TRBV28 to TRBJ1-6; no clear D gene. Looked up from germline, CDR1 is MDHEN and CDR2 is SYDVKM. This CDR3 comprises 17 residues. V lost 4 bases and J lost 1, with 14 bases in between. CDR3 sequence (DNA): TGTGCCAGCAGTTCCCCCGCGGGCACGTCCTATAATTCACCCCTCCACTTT. It codes for CASSSPAGTSYNSPLHF.

The J gene is TRBJ2-2, the V gene TRBV7-3; D gene unclear. This CDR3 is 16 amino acids long. V lost 5 bases and J lost 5, with 18 bases in between. The germline gives CDR1 SGHTA, CDR2 FQGTGA. CDR3 loop: CASSNRHSSITGELFF. The CDR3 DNA reads as TGTGCCAGCAGCAACCGACATTCCTCTATAACCGGGGAGCTGTTTTTT.

This chain connects TRBV23-1 to TRBJ1-3, with 8 positions matching TRBD1. TRBV23-1 is an ORF, with its function uncertain. The CDR3 runs 16 residues. V gave up 5 bases and J gave up 2 bases; unmatched junction bases: 8. The CDR3 is CASSIFRGPTGNTIYF. As DNA, the CDR3 is TGCGCCAGCAGTATCTTCAGGGGGCCTACTGGAAACACCATATATTTT.

The chain links TRBV7-2 to TRBJ1-1; 8 bases align to TRBD1. The CDR3 runs 17 residues. Germline CDR1 reads SGHTA; CDR2 reads FQGNSA. V lost 4 bases to trimming and J lost 2 bases; unmatched junction nucleotides: 12. The CDR3 loop reads CASSSRIGTGHNTEAFF. CDR3 in DNA: TGTGCCAGCAGCTCCCGAATCGGGACAGGACACAACACTGAAGCTTTCTTT.

The chain has TRBV5-1 and TRBJ2-1, with 9 bases lining up with TRBD1. Looked up from germline, CDR1 is SGHRS and CDR2 is YFSETQ. CDR3 length: 14 residues. J was trimmed by 6 bases and V by 2 bases; bases with no gene match: 3. The CDR3 region is CASSFMTGGNEQFF. The CDR3 nucleotides are TGCGCCAGCAGCTTCATGACAGGGGGCAATGAGCAGTTCTTC.